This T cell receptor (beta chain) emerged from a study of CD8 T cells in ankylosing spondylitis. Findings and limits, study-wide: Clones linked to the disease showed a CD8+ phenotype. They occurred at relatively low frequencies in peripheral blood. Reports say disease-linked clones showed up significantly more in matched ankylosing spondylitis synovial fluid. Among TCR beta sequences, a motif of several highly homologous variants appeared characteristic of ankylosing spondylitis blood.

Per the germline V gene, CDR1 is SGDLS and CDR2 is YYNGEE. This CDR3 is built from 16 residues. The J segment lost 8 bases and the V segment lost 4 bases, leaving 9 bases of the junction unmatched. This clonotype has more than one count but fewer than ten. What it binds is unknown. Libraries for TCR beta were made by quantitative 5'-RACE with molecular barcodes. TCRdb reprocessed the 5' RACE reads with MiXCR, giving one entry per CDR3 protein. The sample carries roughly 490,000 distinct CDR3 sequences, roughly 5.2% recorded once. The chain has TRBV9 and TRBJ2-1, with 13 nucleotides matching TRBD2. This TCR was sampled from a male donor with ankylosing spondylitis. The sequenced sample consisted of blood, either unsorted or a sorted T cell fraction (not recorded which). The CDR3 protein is CASSPGLAGEYYEQFF. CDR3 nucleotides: TGTGCCAGCAGCCCTGGACTAGCGGGAGAGTACTATGAGCAGTTCTTC.